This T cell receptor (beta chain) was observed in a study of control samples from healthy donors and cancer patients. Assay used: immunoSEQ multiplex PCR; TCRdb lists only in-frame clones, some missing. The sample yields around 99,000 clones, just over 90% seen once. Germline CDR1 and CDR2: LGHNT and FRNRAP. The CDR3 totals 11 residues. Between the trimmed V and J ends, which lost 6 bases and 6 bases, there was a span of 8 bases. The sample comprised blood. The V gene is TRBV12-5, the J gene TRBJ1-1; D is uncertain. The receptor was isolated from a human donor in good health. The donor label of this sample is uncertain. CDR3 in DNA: TGTGCTAGTGGAACGATCGCTGAAGCTTTCTTT. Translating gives CASGTIAEAFF.